This T cell receptor (beta chain) was profiled in a study of cytomegalovirus exposure and HLA in healthy donors. Primers for the PCR totalled 60 Vbeta and 13 Jbeta. The table came from immunoSEQ multiplex PCR; TCRdb's copy has only in-frame clones and leaves some out. Of about 170,000 clones in the sample, about 76% are singletons; the top ten hold 5.4%. The study, taken as a whole, reports: Cytomegalovirus association was listed for 164 TCR beta chains. TCR beta sequences reportedly predicted most subjects' HLA-A and HLA-B alleles accurately.

With regard to this clone: What it binds is unknown.

The sample was PBMCs. This TCR was sampled from a young woman in good health and CMV-seropositive.

The CDR3 DNA reads TGCGCCAGCAGCTTGGCATTAGCGGGGGGCCAAGAGACCCAGTACTTC. Its translation is CASSLALAGGQETQYF. The rearrangement links TRBV5-1 to TRBJ2-5; 10 bases match TRBD2. The CDR3 covers 16 residues. From germline, CDR1 is SGHRS and CDR2 YFSETQ. V shed 0 bases and J 1 base; nucleotides not matched to a gene: 3.